This is a list of T cell receptor beta chains from one sample in a study of shared clonotypes between healthy human individuals. Libraries were prepared by immunoSEQ multiplex PCR; TCRdb keeps only in-frame clonotypes and omits some of them. The sample gives some 630,000 clones, 72% of which show up once; around 2% is in the top ten. Sequenced: memory CD4+ T cells sorted from blood. The source is a woman in her 30s in good health. Each CDR3 is given with its conserved first and last residue. Each record gives: CDR3 protein, CDR3 DNA, J gene, V gene, D gene, clone size. A D gene is named only where the DNA matches it firmly. The size of a clone is reported for some rows only, either as once, few or many, or as a class for expanded clones.

CASSGQGDNQPQHF	TGTGCCAGCAGCGGACAGGGCGACAATCAGCCCCAGCATTTT	TRBJ1-5	TRBV9	TRBD1	.
CASSGTGHNQPQHF	TGCGCCAGCAGCGGGACAGGGCACAATCAGCCCCAGCATTTT	TRBJ1-5	TRBV4-1	TRBD1	.
CASSRQGYTIYF	TGTGCCAGCAGCCGACAGGGGTACACCATATATTTT	TRBJ1-3	TRBV28	TRBD1	.
CASSEYVGAKQYF	TGTGCCAGCAGTGAATACGTCGGGGCTAAGCAGTACTTC	TRBJ2-7	TRBV25-1	.	few
CASTRGGEAKNIQYF	TGCGCCAGCACCCGGGGGGGGGAAGCCAAAAACATTCAGTACTTC	TRBJ2-4	TRBV10-2	TRBD2	.
CASSRTIGQPTKNTEAFF	TGTGCCAGCAGCCGGACCATCGGACAGCCGACCAAGAACACTGAAGCTTTCTTT	TRBJ1-1	TRBV5-8	.	.
CASSVANTHEQYF	TGTGCCAGCAGCGTAGCTAATACCCACGAGCAGTACTTC	TRBJ2-7	TRBV9	.	.
CASSESQGLTDTQYF	TGCGCCAGCAGTGAGTCTCAGGGACTCACAGATACGCAGTATTTT	TRBJ2-3	TRBV10-2	.	.
CASSQDPDRAGTNEKLFF	TGTGCCAGCAGCCAAGACCCCGACAGGGCCGGAACTAATGAAAAACTGTTTTTT	TRBJ1-4	TRBV5-4	TRBD1	.
CASRRTGVKNGYTF	TGTGCCAGCAGGAGGACAGGGGTGAAGAATGGCTACACCTTC	TRBJ1-2	TRBV28	TRBD1	.
CSGATRSPGNTIYF	TGCAGCGGGGCAACCCGATCTCCTGGAAACACCATATATTTT	TRBJ1-3	TRBV29-1	.	.
CASSRQQENYGYTF	TGCGCCAGCAGCCGCCAACAGGAAAACTATGGCTACACCTTC	TRBJ1-2	TRBV4-1	.	.
CASSHKNSTGANVLTF	TGTGCCAGCAGCCATAAGAACAGTACTGGGGCCAACGTCCTGACTTTC	TRBJ2-6	TRBV9	.	.
CSVGGPGGLDTGELFF	TGCAGCGTTGGAGGGCCGGGTGGGCTGGATACCGGGGAGCTGTTTTTT	TRBJ2-2	TRBV29-1	.	.
CASSSVSGKKRYEQYF	TGTGCCAGCAGTTCCGTCAGCGGGAAGAAGCGGTACGAGCAGTACTTC	TRBJ2-7	TRBV27	TRBD2	few
CASSVTGTSGSAEQFF	TGTGCCAGCAGCGTCACCGGGACTAGCGGGAGCGCTGAGCAGTTCTTC	TRBJ2-1	TRBV7-3	TRBD2	.
CASSLALASGRGYNEQFF	TGCGCCAGCAGCTTGGCCTTGGCTAGCGGGAGGGGTTACAATGAGCAGTTCTTC	TRBJ2-1	TRBV5-1	TRBD2	.
CASSLGRVTDTQYF	TGTGCCAGCAGCTTGGGCAGGGTAACAGATACGCAGTATTTT	TRBJ2-3	TRBV11-1	.	.
CASSLVEGGDTEAFF	TGTGCCAGCAGTTTAGTAGAGGGGGGGGACACTGAAGCTTTCTTT	TRBJ1-1	TRBV28	.	.
CASRWRELQETQYF	TGTGCCAGCAGGTGGAGAGAGCTACAAGAGACCCAGTACTTC	TRBJ2-5	TRBV7-8	.	.
CASIRTFDGLYEQYF	TGTGCCAGCATCCGGACCTTCGACGGGCTATACGAGCAGTACTTC	TRBJ2-7	TRBV6-5	.	.
CASSWALPGDNEQFF	TGCGCCAGCAGCTGGGCACTTCCAGGGGACAATGAGCAGTTCTTC	TRBJ2-1	TRBV5-1	.	.
CASRNTLNTEAFF	TGTGCCAGCAGGAATACACTGAACACTGAAGCTTTCTTT	TRBJ1-1	TRBV27	.	.
CASSLTRTTGINEQFF	TGTGCCAGCAGCTTGACCCGAACAACGGGAATCAATGAGCAGTTCTTC	TRBJ2-1	TRBV5-4	.	.
CASSPGDRAGYTF	TGTGCCAGCAGTCCAGGGGACAGGGCTGGCTACACCTTC	TRBJ1-2	TRBV27	TRBD1	.
CATSRGDLGDEQFF	TGTGCCACCAGCAGAGGGGATTTAGGGGATGAGCAGTTCTTC	TRBJ2-1	TRBV15	.	.
CASSPRDRGSQDTQYF	TGTGCCAGCAGCCCCCGGGACAGGGGATCTCAAGATACGCAGTATTTT	TRBJ2-3	TRBV7-9	TRBD1	.
CASSENGGAVNQPQHF	TGTGCCAGCAGTGAAAATGGGGGGGCGGTGAATCAGCCCCAGCATTTT	TRBJ1-5	TRBV2	.	.
CASSDWGTGVETQYF	TGCGCCAGCAGCGACTGGGGGACAGGGGTGGAGACCCAGTACTTC	TRBJ2-5	TRBV5-1	TRBD1	few
CASSLRGGPADTQYF	TGCGCCAGCAGCTTGAGAGGGGGTCCAGCAGATACGCAGTATTTT	TRBJ2-3	TRBV5-1	.	few
CASSYSEDQPQHF	TGTGCCAGCAGTTACTCGGAGGATCAGCCCCAGCATTTT	TRBJ1-5	TRBV6-5	.	.
CASSIVQAGANVLTF	TGTGCCAGTAGTATAGTGCAGGCTGGGGCCAACGTCCTGACTTTC	TRBJ2-6	TRBV19	.	.
CASSFQGGGASTEAFF	TGTGCCAGCAGCTTCCAGGGCGGGGGGGCGAGCACTGAAGCTTTCTTT	TRBJ1-1	TRBV11-2	.	.
CASSPFGGRSEKLFF	TGTGCCAGCTCACCATTTGGCGGGCGTTCTGAAAAACTGTTTTTT	TRBJ1-4	TRBV18	.	.
CASSLLGGTTDTQYF	TGTGCCAGCAGCCTCCTCGGCGGGACCACAGATACGCAGTATTTT	TRBJ2-3	TRBV5-6	.	.
CASSRTNSGANVLTF	TGTGCCAGTAGTAGAACAAATTCTGGGGCCAACGTCCTGACTTTC	TRBJ2-6	TRBV19	.	.
CASSEEGVRTEAFF	TGTGCCAGCAGTGAAGAAGGGGTTAGGACTGAAGCTTTCTTT	TRBJ1-1	TRBV2	.	many
CASGFLSDGNAFYNEQFF	TGCGCCAGCGGATTCCTATCCGACGGCAACGCCTTCTACAATGAGCAGTTCTTC	TRBJ2-1	TRBV5-1	.	.
CASSLSSPPVRF	TGTGCCAGCAGTTTATCGAGTCCCCCGGTCCGTTTC	TRBJ1-2	TRBV28	.	.
CASSQRGGSGTEAFF	TGTGCCAGCAGCCAGAGGGGGGGGTCGGGCACTGAAGCTTTCTTT	TRBJ1-1	TRBV4-2	.	.